Below are 17 T cell receptor beta chains sequenced from a single sample in a study of post-analysis software for immune sequencing data. Whole-study findings and limits: In patients, a few TRBV segments were more frequent than in controls, with TRBV5-6, TRBV5-1 and TRBV20-1 among them.

Their target antigens are unknown. Built from TCR beta cDNA, the libraries had unique molecular identifiers in them. MiXCR was run by TCRdb on the PCR reads, yielding one entry per CDR3 protein. The table lists 450,000 to 700,000 distinct CDR3 sequences, about 40% of them singletons, with roughly 1.8% in the top ten. Input material: blood. These receptors all stem from a girl under 18 with multiple sclerosis.

The V and J genes are TRBV12-3 or TRBV12-4 and TRBJ1-2; the match to TRBD1 covers 8 bases. The CDR3 length is 14 residues. J lost 7 bases, V lost 3 bases, and 7 bases had no gene match. The CDR3 is CASSFIQGAIGYTF. CDR3 bases: TGTGCCAGCAGTTTTATTCAGGGGGCGATTGGCTACACCTTC.

This clonotype has a handful of counts. The CDR3: CASSQDGRAGYTF. In DNA form, the CDR3 reads TGCGCCAGCAGCCAAGATGGCCGGGCTGGCTACACCTTC. The chain links TRBV4-1 to TRBJ1-2; the D is unclear. Germline V gene sequence: CDR1 MGHRA, CDR2 YSYEKL. Between the trimmed V and J ends, which lost 0 bases and 7 bases, there was a span of 9 bases. This CDR3 contains 13 residues.

V usage is TRBV6-1 and J usage is TRBJ2-5; 14 nucleotides agree with TRBD2. Gene TRBJ2-7 matches the end of the DNA better, so the J call may be wrong. The CDR3 loop spans 14 amino acids. Germline V gene lookup returns CDR1 MNHNS and CDR2 SASEGT. In nucleotides, the CDR3 is TGTGCCAGCAGGGGGACTAGCGGGGGATACGAGCAGTACTTC. Translating it yields CASRGTSGGYEQYF.

This sequence joins TRBV5-1 and TRBJ2-5, with 8 bases lining up with TRBD1. V was pared by 0 bases and J by 3 bases, with 7 bases of the junction left unmatched. CDR1 and CDR2 (germline): SGHRS, YFSETQ. The CDR3 sequence is 16 residues long. The DNA for the CDR3 is TGCGCCAGCAGCTTGGGCGGATGGGGACAGGAAGAGACCCAGTACTTC. It translates to CASSLGGWGQEETQYF. The full variable domain, in which reference TRBV5-1 and TRBJ2-5 provide the parts outside the CDR3, is KAGVTQTPRYLIKTRGQQVTLSCSPISGHRSVSWYQQTPGQGLQFLFEYFSETQRNKGNFPGRFSGRQFSNSRSEMNVSTLELGDSALYLCASSLGGWGQEETQYFGPGTRLLVL.

This clonotype has more than one count but fewer than ten. J is TRBJ2-7 and V is TRBV27, with 11 bases lining up with TRBD2. The CDR3 is 18 residues long. The germline V gene encodes CDR1 MNHEY and CDR2 SMNVEV (reference sequence). The V gene end was trimmed by 5 bases and the J gene end by 3 bases; junction bases not matched to a gene: 15. In nucleotides, the CDR3 is TGTGCCAGCAGTCCCAGAACCGGGACTAGCGGAGGGGGCTACGAGCAGTACTTC. Amino acid sequence: CASSPRTGTSGGGYEQYF.

This chain connects TRBV5-1 to TRBJ2-5, with D perhaps matching TRBD1 or TRBD2 (6 bases each). Germline V gene lookup returns CDR1 SGHRS and CDR2 YFSETQ. The V gene lost 4 bases and the J gene lost 2 bases, with 12 bases spanning the gap. The CDR3 has 14 amino acids. The DNA for the CDR3 is TGCGCCAGCAGCCCGCAGGGGAGGCAAGAGACCCAGTACTTC. Amino acids: CASSPQGRQETQYF.

The gene calls are TRBV24-1 and TRBJ2-7, with TRBD1 identical over 8 bases. Losses at the gene ends were 4 bases for V and 5 bases for J; bases not matched to a gene: 9. The CDR3 totals 15 residues. Germline lookup yields CDR1 KGHDR and CDR2 SFDVKD. The CDR3 nucleotides read TGTGCCACCAGTGAGGTACAGGGGGACTCGGACGAGCAGTACTTC. This gives the protein CATSEVQGDSDEQYF.

This clonotype was found a few times. This chain joins TRBV29-1 and TRBJ1-1; D remains ambiguous. CDR3 size: 10 residues. The germline gives CDR1 SQVTM, CDR2 ANQGSEA. Trimming removed 5 bases at V and 8 bases at J, with 9 bases between. CDR3 residues: CSVLAAEAFF. The CDR3 bases are TGCAGCGTTCTTGCGGCAGAAGCTTTCTTT.

This clonotype showed up just a few times. This sequence joins TRBV28 and TRBJ2-3; the D gene is possibly TRBD2 (5 bases). The CDR3 loop spans 13 amino acids. CDR1 and CDR2 (germline): MDHEN, SYDVKM. With 10 bases removed from V and 7 bases from J, the gap between germline ends came to 18 bases. The CDR3 DNA is TGTGCCACCGGTGAGGGTTTCCGAAATACGCAGTATTTT. Its protein is CATGEGFRNTQYF.

In nucleotides, the CDR3 is TGTGCCAGCAGCCCTAGTCGGACTAGCGGGGGTCAAGGGGTCTTAAATGAGCAGTTCTTC. Its translation is CASSPSRTSGGQGVLNEQFF. The rearrangement uses TRBV12-3 or TRBV12-4 and TRBJ2-1; 13 bases map to TRBD2. The CDR3 totals 20 residues. The V segment lost 6 bases and the J segment 7 bases; nucleotides outside the gene matches: 21.

The rearrangement joins TRBV12-3 or TRBV12-4 to TRBJ1-1; tentative D call: TRBD1 (5 bases). Trimming stripped 5 bases from V and 1 base from J, with 14 bases between. There are 15 residues in the CDR3. CDR3 region: CASSPGARENTEAFF. CDR3 nucleotides: TGTGCCAGCAGTCCCGGAGCCAGGGAGAACACTGAAGCTTTCTTT.

This clonotype occurred a few times. The chain has TRBV10-3 and TRBJ1-4, with D perhaps matching TRBD1 (6 bases). CDR1 and CDR2 from the germline V gene are ENHRY and SYGVKD. The V end lost 3 bases, the J end lost 8 bases, and 13 bases lay between the germline ends. The CDR3 is 14 amino acids. In nucleotides, the CDR3 is TGTGCCATCAGTGACGGGGGCGAAGGGGAAAAACTGTTTTTT. Translated, it gives CAISDGGEGEKLFF.

This clonotype was counted between two and nine times. This may be a read error, as it is one base from a much larger clone. The rearrangement uses TRBV7-3 and TRBJ2-5; TRBD1 agrees at 7 bases. There are 13 residues in the CDR3. Germline V lookup: CDR1 SGHTA, CDR2 FQGTGA. The CDR3: CASSVTGEETQYF. The DNA for the CDR3 is TGTGCCAGCAGCGTAACAGGGGAAGAGACCCAGTACTTC.

The gene calls are TRBV5-1 and TRBJ1-6; D call uncertain. Between the trimmed V and J ends, which lost 0 bases and 8 bases, there was a span of 12 bases. The germline CDR1 and CDR2 sequences are SGHRS and YFSETQ. The CDR3 contains 15 residues. The DNA for the CDR3 is TGCGCCAGCAGCTTGGCAGAGAGGCGAGATTCACCCCTCCACTTT. Translation: CASSLAERRDSPLHF.

This clonotype turned up a few times. The chain employs TRBV27 and TRBJ2-3; D unclear. Trimming stripped 2 bases from V and 0 bases from J, with 6 bases between. The germline CDR1 and CDR2 sequences are MNHEY and SMNVEV (reference sequence). The CDR3 totals 14 residues. The CDR3 DNA follows: TGTGCCAGCAGTTTACTGACCAGCACAGATACGCAGTATTTT. Translation: CASSLLTSTDTQYF.

The chain couples TRBV10-3 to TRBJ2-5; TRBD1 aligns across 8 bases. The J call is uncertain, as TRBJ2-7 better fits the DNA end. The CDR3 spans 14 residues. Germline V gene lookup returns CDR1 ENHRY and CDR2 SYGVKD. The CDR3 region is CAIRQDREIDEQYF. The CDR3 DNA follows: TGTGCCATCCGGCAGGACAGGGAAATTGACGAGCAGTACTTC.

Of note for this clonotype: One end of the junction is discordant with germline, which a read error may explain. The chain has TRBV7-7 and TRBJ2-5; D uncertain. The CDR3 is made up of 12 amino acids. Germline V gene lookup returns CDR1 SSHAT and CDR2 FNYEAQ (reference sequence). The CDR3 protein is CASSPPQKTQYF. The DNA for the CDR3 is TGTGCTAGCAGCCCCCCGCAAAAGACCCAGTACTTC.